The clone carrying this T cell receptor beta chain came up many times. The sample belongs to a study of blood T cell repertoires in COVID-19. Trimming took 6 bases from V and 8 from J; bases not matched to a gene: 9. Germline V lookup: CDR1 MNHEY, CDR2 SVGAGI. CDR3 length: 13 residues. TCRdb's table, derived via immunoSEQ multiplex PCR, lists solely in-frame clones and lacks some. The data show tens of thousands of clones, about 79% seen once. Sequencing was carried out using peripheral blood. The V gene is TRBV6-5, the J gene TRBJ1-2; 7 bases agree with TRBD1. The source of this sequence is a woman aged 60-75 years with acute or convalescent COVID-19. CDR3 region: CASSPRGKTGYTF. CDR3 nucleotide sequence: TGTGCCAGCAGCCCCAGGGGGAAAACGGGCTACACCTTC.